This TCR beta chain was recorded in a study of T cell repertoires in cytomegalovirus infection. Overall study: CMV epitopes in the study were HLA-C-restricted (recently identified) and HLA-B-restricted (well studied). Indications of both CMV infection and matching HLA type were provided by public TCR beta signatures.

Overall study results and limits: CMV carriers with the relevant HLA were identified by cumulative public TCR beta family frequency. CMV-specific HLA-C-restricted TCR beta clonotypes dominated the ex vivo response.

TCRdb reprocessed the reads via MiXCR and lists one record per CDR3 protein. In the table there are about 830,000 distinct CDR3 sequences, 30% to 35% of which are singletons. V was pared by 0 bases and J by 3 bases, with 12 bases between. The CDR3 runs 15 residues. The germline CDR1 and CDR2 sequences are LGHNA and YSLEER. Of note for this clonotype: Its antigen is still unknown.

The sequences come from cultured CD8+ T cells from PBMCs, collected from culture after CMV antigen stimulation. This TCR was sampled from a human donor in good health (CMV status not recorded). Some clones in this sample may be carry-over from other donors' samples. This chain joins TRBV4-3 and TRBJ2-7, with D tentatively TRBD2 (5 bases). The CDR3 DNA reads TGCGCCAGCAGCCAAGATACGGGAACAGTCTACGAGCAGTACGTC. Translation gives CASSQDTGTVYEQYV.